This is a list of T cell receptor beta chains from one sample in a study of early T cells in non-severe SARS-CoV-2 infection. MiXCR was run by TCRdb on the 5' RACE reads, yielding one entry per CDR3 protein. The top ten hold about 2.3% of the sample, which has more than 90,000 distinct CDR3 sequences, about 12% seen once. The sequencing input was whole blood. The receptors stem from an adult who was a healthcare worker with PCR-confirmed SARS-CoV-2 infection or an uninfected control (not recorded which). The CDR3 runs from the conserved cysteine through the conserved F or W. Each record gives: CDR3 length, clone size, V gene, D gene, J gene, CDR3 protein, CDR3 DNA. The D gene is left open where the match is weak. Clone size is stated in some rows and not others, as once, few, many or a class when expanded.

len: 13
abundance: few
v_gene: TRBV29-1
d_gene: TRBD1
j_gene: TRBJ2-3
CDR3aa: CSVIRGLSDTQYF
CDR3nt: TGCAGCGTTATCAGGGGGCTATCAGATACGCAGTATTTT

len: 14
abundance: few
v_gene: TRBV28
d_gene: NA
j_gene: TRBJ1-1
CDR3aa: CASTPARDRPEAFF
CDR3nt: TGTGCCAGCACCCCCGCCAGGGATAGGCCTGAAGCTTTCTTT

len: 15
abundance: many
v_gene: TRBV5-6
d_gene: NA
j_gene: TRBJ2-2
CDR3aa: CASSLRQVGPGELFF
CDR3nt: TGTGCCAGCAGCTTAAGGCAGGTGGGCCCCGGGGAGCTGTTTTTT

len: 13
abundance: few
v_gene: TRBV10-3
d_gene: NA
j_gene: TRBJ2-7
CDR3aa: CATLRTAAYEQYF
CDR3nt: TGTGCCACATTACGGACGGCCGCCTACGAGCAGTACTTC

len: 15
abundance: few
v_gene: TRBV29-1
d_gene: TRBD1
j_gene: TRBJ2-1
CDR3aa: CSVAARQGFYNEQFF
CDR3nt: TGCAGCGTCGCCGCCCGACAGGGGTTTTACAATGAGCAGTTCTTC

len: 13
abundance: NA
v_gene: TRBV10-3
d_gene: NA
j_gene: TRBJ2-7
CDR3aa: CAIRTRGTEEQYF
CDR3nt: TGTGCCATCAGGACTAGGGGGACTGAGGAGCAGTACTTC

len: 14
abundance: few
v_gene: TRBV6-5
d_gene: NA
j_gene: TRBJ1-1
CDR3aa: CASSSLSGNTEAFF
CDR3nt: TGTGCCAGCAGCTCCCTCTCGGGGAACACTGAAGCTTTCTTT

len: 13
abundance: many
v_gene: TRBV18
d_gene: NA
j_gene: TRBJ1-5
CDR3aa: CASSLDHDQPQHF
CDR3nt: TGTGCCAGCTCGCTTGACCACGATCAGCCCCAGCATTTT

len: 13
abundance: few
v_gene: TRBV28
d_gene: NA
j_gene: TRBJ1-2
CDR3aa: CASSFGRNYGYTF
CDR3nt: TGTGCCAGCAGTTTCGGGCGGAACTATGGCTACACCTTC

len: 16
abundance: few
v_gene: TRBV6-4
d_gene: TRBD1
j_gene: TRBJ2-7
CDR3aa: CASSDSNRQGVYEQYF
CDR3nt: TGTGCCAGCAGTGACTCCAATAGGCAGGGGGTTTACGAGCAGTACTTC

len: 14
abundance: many
v_gene: TRBV11-2
d_gene: NA
j_gene: TRBJ2-7
CDR3aa: CASSLVRVPYEQYF
CDR3nt: TGTGCCAGCAGCTTAGTACGGGTCCCCTACGAGCAGTACTTC

len: 15
abundance: NA
v_gene: TRBV4-3
d_gene: NA
j_gene: TRBJ2-7
CDR3aa: CASSQAQGVSYEQYF
CDR3nt: TGCGCCAGCAGCCAAGCGCAGGGTGTGTCATACGAGCAGTACTTC

len: 12
abundance: many
v_gene: TRBV25-1
d_gene: NA
j_gene: TRBJ2-1
CDR3aa: CASSDRGNEQFF
CDR3nt: TGTGCCAGCAGTGACAGGGGCAATGAGCAGTTCTTC

len: 15
abundance: NA
v_gene: TRBV18
d_gene: TRBD2
j_gene: TRBJ2-1
CDR3aa: CASSPITGGYNEQFF
CDR3nt: TGTGCCAGCTCACCAATAACGGGAGGTTACAATGAGCAGTTCTTC

len: 17
abundance: few
v_gene: TRBV11-2
d_gene: TRBD2
j_gene: TRBJ2-2
CDR3aa: CASSLVAGGSATGELFF
CDR3nt: TGTGCCAGCAGCTTAGTAGCGGGGGGCTCCGCCACCGGGGAGCTGTTTTTT